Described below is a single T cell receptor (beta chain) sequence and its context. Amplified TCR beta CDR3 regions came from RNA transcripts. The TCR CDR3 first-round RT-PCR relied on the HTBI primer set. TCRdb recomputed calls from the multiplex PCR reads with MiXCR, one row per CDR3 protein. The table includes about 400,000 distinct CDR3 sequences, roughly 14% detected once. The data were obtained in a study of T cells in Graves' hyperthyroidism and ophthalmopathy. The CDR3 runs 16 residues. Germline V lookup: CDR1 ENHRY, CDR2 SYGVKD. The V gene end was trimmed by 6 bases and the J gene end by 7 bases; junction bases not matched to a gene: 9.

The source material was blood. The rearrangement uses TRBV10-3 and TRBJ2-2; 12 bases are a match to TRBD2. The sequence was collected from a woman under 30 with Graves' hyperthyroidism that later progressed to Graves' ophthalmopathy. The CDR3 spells CAIRRTSGNVDGELFF. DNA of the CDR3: TGTGCCATCAGACGGACTAGCGGGAACGTCGACGGGGAGCTGTTTTTT.